This T cell receptor beta chain was found in a study of T cells in localized non-small cell lung cancer. Germline V gene lookup returns CDR1 LNHDA and CDR2 SQIVND (reference sequence). J gave up 1 base and V 8 bases, and 4 bases lay outside the gene matches. The CDR3 sequence is 15 residues long. Clones were sequenced by immunoSEQ multiplex PCR, and TCRdb holds only the in-frame ones, with some missing. The table records approximately 76,000 clones, 75% to 85% of them present only once. The rearrangement uses TRBV19 and TRBJ1-6; 8 nucleotides agree with TRBD1. The clonotype comes from a female donor aged 60 or older with stage I lung adenocarcinoma. Sequencing was performed on peripheral blood, taken before any cancer treatment. In nucleotides, the CDR3 is TGTGCCAGTCAACAGGGGGGGTCCTATAATTCACCCCTCCACTTT. Protein: CASQQGGSYNSPLHF.